In this sample, the clone carrying this TCR beta chain turned up a few times. The data were taken from a study of T-cell memory formation after mild COVID-19. Trimming took 5 bases from V and 3 from J, leaving 13 bases between them. CDR1 is SEHNR, CDR2 FQNEAQ, per germline (reference sequence). CDR3 length equals 14 residues. TCRdb re-analysed the 5' RACE reads in MiXCR, keeping a single row per CDR3 protein. Seen here are under 200,000 distinct CDR3 sequences, 11% observed once, and the top ten hold 3.5% to 4.5%. The receptor comes from a man between 18 and 29 years old who had mild COVID-19 (a few samples of this study predate the infection). Cell type and time point are not known. This chain uses TRBV7-9 with TRBJ1-1; the D is unclear. Sequencing was done on a sample of PBMCs or a T cell subset sorted from them (not recorded which). DNA of the CDR3: TGTGCCAGCAGCCCGCCTGCGCGGGACACTGAAGCTTTCTTT. This sequence encodes CASSPPARDTEAFF.